There are many counts of the clone carrying this T cell receptor (beta chain). TCRdb recomputed calls from the 5' RACE reads with MiXCR, one row per CDR3 protein. Seen here are 20,000 to 25,000 distinct CDR3 sequences, roughly 3.3% observed once, and the top ten hold around 0.98%. These data are taken from a study of T cells after yellow fever vaccination. Unmatched junction bases numbered 9, after V lost 7 bases and J lost 3 bases. CDR3 size: 14 residues. Points from the study as a whole: Booster sampling recovered most clones from primary vaccination (under 97% CD4, approximately 90% CD8).

The V and J genes are TRBV12-3 or TRBV12-4 and TRBJ2-7; TRBD1 matches 7 bases. This clonotype was sampled from a man between 18 and 29 years old who received the YFV17D yellow fever vaccine. Specimen: PBMCs, either bulk or a sorted T-cell subset (CD4+, CD8+, memory, or dextramer-sorted; not recorded which), collected around 45 days after the first yellow fever vaccination. CDR3 in amino acids: CASTWTGQIYEQYF. CDR3 nucleotides: TGTGCCAGCACCTGGACGGGACAGATCTACGAGCAGTACTTC.